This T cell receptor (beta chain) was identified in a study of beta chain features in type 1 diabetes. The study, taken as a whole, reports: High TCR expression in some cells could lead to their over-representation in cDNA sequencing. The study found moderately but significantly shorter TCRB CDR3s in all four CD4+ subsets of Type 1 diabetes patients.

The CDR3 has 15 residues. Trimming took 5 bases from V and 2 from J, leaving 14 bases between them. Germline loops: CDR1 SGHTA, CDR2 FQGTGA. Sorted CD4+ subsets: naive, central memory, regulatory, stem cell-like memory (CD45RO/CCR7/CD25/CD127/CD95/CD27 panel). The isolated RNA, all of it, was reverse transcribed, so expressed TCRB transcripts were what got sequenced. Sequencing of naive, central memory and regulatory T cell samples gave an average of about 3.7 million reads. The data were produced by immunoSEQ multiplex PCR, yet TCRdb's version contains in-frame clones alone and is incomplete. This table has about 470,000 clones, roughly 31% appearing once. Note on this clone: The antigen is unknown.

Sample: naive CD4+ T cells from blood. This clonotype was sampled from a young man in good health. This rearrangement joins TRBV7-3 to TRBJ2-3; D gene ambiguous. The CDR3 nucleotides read TGTGCCAGCAGCCGGGCGGTCGATTCCACAGATACGCAGTATTTT. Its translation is CASSRAVDSTDTQYF.